Below, 32 T cell receptor beta chains from the same sample are listed, as sequenced in a study of blood T cell repertoires in COVID-19. The protocol was immunoSEQ multiplex PCR, while the TCRdb copy is restricted to in-frame clones and leaves out a portion. The profile shows 270,000 or so clones, more than 80% of them singletons. Sequencing used PBMCs or T cells enriched from blood (not recorded which). The receptors originated from a woman in her thirties with acute COVID-19.

This chain's CDR3 is CASSGSSGSSYNEQFF. For the CDR3, the DNA is TGTGCCAGCAGTGGATCTAGCGGGAGCTCCTACAATGAGCAGTTCTTC. This rearrangement joins TRBV6-1 to TRBJ2-1; 10 bases fit TRBD2. Germline CDR1 reads MNHNS; CDR2 reads SASEGT. The CDR3 length is 16 residues. The ends lost 4 bases at V and 0 bases at J; junction bases unmatched: 3.

This rearrangement joins TRBV3-1 (or the pseudogene TRBV3-2) to TRBJ2-3; 7 bases align to TRBD1. The V gene's germline CDR1 is LGHDT and CDR2 YNNKEL (reference sequence). CDR3 length: 15 residues. V shed 5 bases and J 2 bases; nucleotides not matched to a gene: 7. The CDR3 reads CASSETGPITDTQYF. The CDR3 DNA reads as TGTGCCAGCAGCGAGACAGGGCCTATCACAGATACGCAGTATTTT.

V gene TRBV6-5 combines with J gene TRBJ2-2, with TRBD2 matching 8 bases. The CDR3 has 16 amino acids. The ends lost 3 bases at V and 5 bases at J; junction bases unmatched: 8. Germline V gene data show CDR1 as MNHEY and CDR2 as SVGAGI. CDR3 amino acids: CASSYVAGGRTGELFF. The DNA for the CDR3 is TGTGCCAGCAGTTATGTGGCGGGAGGAAGGACCGGGGAGCTGTTTTTT.

This chain joins TRBV6-2 or TRBV6-3 and TRBJ2-2, with 9 bases aligning to TRBD1. This CDR3 has 20 residues. Germline CDR1 and CDR2: MNHEY and SVGEGT. V shed 3 bases, J shed 3 bases, and the junction held 17 bases outside the gene matches. The DNA of the CDR3 is TGTGCCAGCAGTTATAAACCGTCGTTGTGGGACAGGGTCTACACCGGGGAGCTGTTTTTT. It encodes CASSYKPSLWDRVYTGELFF.

The V and J genes are TRBV7-9 and TRBJ1-1; D remains unclear. Germline CDR1 SEHNR, CDR2 FQNEAQ (reference sequence). Trimming removed 5 bases at V and 10 bases at J, with 11 bases between. CDR3 size: 11 residues. In DNA, the CDR3 is TGTGCCAGCAGCGGGTACCCGGGAGCTTTCTTT. It is translated as CASSGYPGAFF.

This chain links TRBV2 with TRBJ1-1, with D possibly TRBD1 on 6 matching bases. The CDR3 is 10 residues long. Looked up from germline, CDR1 is SNHLY and CDR2 is FYNNEI. V lost 4 bases to trimming and J lost 14 bases, with 11 bases between them. CDR3 protein: CASSGSGVFF. In nucleotides, the CDR3 is TGTGCCAGCAGTGGTTCAGGGGTCTTCTTT.

This chain connects TRBV6-2 or TRBV6-3 to TRBJ1-5, with TRBD1 matching over 9 bases. CDR1 MNHEY and CDR2 SVGEGT come from the germline V gene. The CDR3 covers 15 residues. Trimming took 4 bases from V and 4 from J; bases not matched to a gene: 5. CDR3 DNA sequence: TGTGCCAGCAGTTCCACCGGGACAGGGAATCAGCCCCAGCATTTT. Residues: CASSSTGTGNQPQHF.

V and J are TRBV4-2 and TRBJ1-6; 8 bases are shared with TRBD1. J lost 5 bases, V lost 0 bases, and 3 bases had no gene match. Germline lookup yields CDR1 LGHNA and CDR2 YNFKEQ. The CDR3 is 16 residues long. CDR3 nucleotides: TGTGCCAGCAGCCAAGAGCCAGGGGGCAATAATTCACCCCTCCACTTT. It specifies CASSQEPGGNNSPLHF.

V and J are TRBV11-3 and TRBJ2-3; TRBD2 matches at 9 bases. Trimming cost V 4 bases and J 4 bases; bases outside gene matches: 6. Germline CDR1 and CDR2: SGHNT and YENEEA. This CDR3 comprises 15 residues. CDR3 in amino acids: CASSSEREEADTQYF. The CDR3 DNA reads TGTGCCAGCAGCTCAGAGCGGGAGGAGGCAGATACGCAGTATTTT.

The chain has TRBV19 and TRBJ2-1, with TRBD2 matching over 8 bases. The CDR3 length is 15 residues. Germline values: CDR1 LNHDA, CDR2 SQIVND (reference sequence). V lost 4 bases and J lost 7; bases outside the gene matches: 9. The chain's CDR3 is CASSTSGSPLNEQFF. The DNA of the CDR3 is TGTGCCAGTAGTACCAGCGGGAGTCCCTTGAATGAGCAGTTCTTC. The variable domain in full, with the rest retrieved from reference TRBV19 and TRBJ2-1, is DGGITQSPKYLFRKEGQNVTLSCEQNLNHDAMYWYRQDPGQGLRLIYYSQIVNDFQKGDIAEGYSVSREKKESFPLTVTSAQKNPTAFYLCASSTSGSPLNEQFFGPGTRLTVL.

The V and J genes are TRBV7-2 and TRBJ2-2, with D perhaps matching TRBD2 (7 bases). CDR3 length: 16 amino acids. V was trimmed by 4 bases and J by 3 bases, leaving 15 bases between them. Germline loops: CDR1 SGHTA, CDR2 FQGNSA. CDR3 loop: CASSWAGAIDTGELFF. As DNA, the CDR3 is TGTGCCAGCAGCTGGGCGGGGGCAATCGACACCGGGGAGCTGTTTTTT.

V gene TRBV28 combines with J gene TRBJ1-5, with TRBD1 as a possible D gene (5 bases). This CDR3 spans 17 amino acids. The germline V gene encodes CDR1 MDHEN and CDR2 SYDVKM. Trimming cost V 3 bases and J 2 bases, with 17 bases left between them. CDR3 DNA: TGTGCCAGCAGTTTTGGGATTAGGGGACTCGGCAATCAGCCCCAGCATTTT. Amino acids: CASSFGIRGLGNQPQHF.

The rearrangement links TRBV5-6 to TRBJ2-7; D gene uncertain. CDR1 and CDR2 from the germline V gene are SGHDT and YYEEEE. There are 14 residues in the CDR3. V lost 0 bases and J lost 2, with 9 bases in between. CDR3 bases: TGTGCCAGCAGCTTGGCCGCCGCGGCCTACGAGCAGTACTTC. This translates into CASSLAAAAYEQYF. The variable domain in full, with the rest retrieved from reference TRBV5-6 and TRBJ2-7, is DAGVTQSPTHLIKTRGQQVTLRCSPKSGHDTVSWYQQALGQGPQFIFQYYEEEERQRGNFPDRFSGHQFPNYSSELNVNALLLGDSALYLCASSLAAAAYEQYFGPGTRLTVT.

This rearrangement joins TRBV7-2 to TRBJ2-1, with D tentatively TRBD2 (5 bases). The germline V gene encodes CDR1 SGHTA and CDR2 FQGNSA. The V gene lost 1 base and the J gene lost 2 bases, with 9 bases spanning the gap. The CDR3 length is 15 residues. Written as DNA, the CDR3 is TGTGCCAGCAGCTTAGACGAGGGTCCCTACAATGAGCAGTTCTTC. Protein: CASSLDEGPYNEQFF.

This chain uses TRBV13 with TRBJ1-6; D ambiguous. Trimming removed 5 bases from V and 0 bases from J, with 8 bases in between. CDR3 length: 15 amino acids. CDR1 and CDR2 (germline): PRHDT, FYEKMQ (reference sequence). The CDR3 sequence is CASSPSYSYNSPLHF. DNA of the CDR3: TGTGCCAGCAGCCCGTCGTACTCCTATAATTCACCCCTCCACTTT.

The chain combines TRBV3-1 (or the pseudogene TRBV3-2) with TRBJ2-7; TRBD2 aligns across 7 bases. The germline V gene encodes CDR1 LGHDT and CDR2 YNNKEL (reference sequence). This CDR3 region has 14 residues. V lost 2 bases, J lost 0 bases, and 1 base stayed unmatched. In DNA, the CDR3 is TGTGCCAGCAGCCAAACTAGCGTCTCCTACGAGCAGTACTTC. This sequence encodes CASSQTSVSYEQYF.

The chain links TRBV28 to TRBJ2-3; the match to TRBD2 covers 9 bases. Unmatched junction bases numbered 10, after V lost 4 bases and J lost 2 bases. The germline CDR1 and CDR2 sequences are MDHEN and SYDVKM. CDR3 length: 17 residues. The CDR3, as DNA: TGTGCCAGCAGTTCCCCCAGTGCGGGAGGGTTCACAGATACGCAGTATTTT. This gives the protein CASSSPSAGGFTDTQYF.

This clone was seen more than once but under ten times. This chain uses TRBV9 with TRBJ2-3; 7 bases map to TRBD1. V shed 6 bases, J shed 6 bases, and the junction held 13 bases outside the gene matches. Germline-derived CDR1 and CDR2 are SGDLS and YYNGEE. There are 15 residues in the CDR3. CDR3: CASTPGPGGRDTQYF. The CDR3 nucleotides are TGTGCCAGCACCCCGGGACCAGGGGGACGGGATACGCAGTATTTT.

The rearrangement links TRBV28 to TRBJ2-7; unclear D gene. Trimming took off 8 bases at V and 3 bases at J, with 14 bases between the two ends. The CDR3 covers 13 residues. Germline CDR1 MDHEN, CDR2 SYDVKM. DNA of the CDR3: TGTGCCAGCCTTAAAGGCGGATACTACGAGCAGTACTTC. Its protein is CASLKGGYYEQYF.

The table lists this clone with a count of one. V and J are TRBV2 and TRBJ2-7; 8 bases map to TRBD2. CDR3 length: 14 residues. Germline loops: CDR1 SNHLY, CDR2 FYNNEI. Germline trimming cut 8 bases from V and 2 bases from J; bases unmatched to any gene: 8. CDR3 in DNA: TGTGCCAGCCATGAGACTAGCGCAACCTACGAGCAGTACTTC. Protein product: CASHETSATYEQYF. Full variable domain (remainder filled in from reference TRBV2 and TRBJ2-7): EPEVTQTPSHQVTQMGQEVILRCVPISNHLYFYWYRQILGQKVEFLVSFYNNEISEKSEIFDDQFSVERPDGSNFTLKIRSTKLEDSAMYFCASHETSATYEQYFGPGTRLTVT.

This clone showed up just a few times. V and J are TRBV19 and TRBJ1-6; 9 bases are a match to TRBD1. The germline V gene has CDR1 LNHDA and CDR2 SQIVND (reference sequence). The CDR3 loop spans 14 amino acids. After removal of 5 bases from V and 8 bases from J, the junction contained 4 bases not matched to a gene. The CDR3 nucleotides are TGTGCCAGTAGTCCCCGGGACAGGGATTCACCCCTCCACTTT. This encodes CASSPRDRDSPLHF.

The V gene is TRBV4-1, the J gene TRBJ1-2, with TRBD1 matching 7 bases. This CDR3 comprises 15 residues. The germline gives CDR1 MGHRA, CDR2 YSYEKL. After removal of 0 bases from V and 2 bases from J, the junction contained 3 bases not matched to a gene. The CDR3 sequence: CASSQDLQGNYGYTF. The CDR3 coding sequence is TGCGCCAGCAGCCAAGATCTACAGGGGAACTATGGCTACACCTTC.

The chain has TRBV4-3 and TRBJ2-7, with 8 bases that match TRBD2. Trimming at V came to 0 bases and at J to 4 bases, leaving 14 bases not matched to a gene. There are 18 residues in the CDR3. In germline, CDR1 is LGHNA, CDR2 YSLEER. The CDR3 is CASSQDTGGGRKVYEQYF. CDR3 nucleotide sequence: TGCGCCAGCAGCCAAGATACAGGAGGCGGGAGGAAAGTTTACGAGCAGTACTTC.

The chain links TRBV3-1 (or the pseudogene TRBV3-2) to TRBJ2-7; 11 positions agree with TRBD2. The trim removed 1 base at V and 2 bases at J, leaving 4 bases unmatched. This CDR3 has 16 residues. The V gene's germline CDR1 is LGHDT and CDR2 YNNKEL (reference sequence). Written as DNA, the CDR3 is TGTGCCAGCAGCCAAGGCCCGACTAGCGGGGCCTACGAGCAGTACTTC. It is translated as CASSQGPTSGAYEQYF.

In its sample, this clone was seen once. At one end the junction does not follow the germline gene, possibly because of a read error. This chain uses TRBV28 with TRBJ1-3; TRBD1 matches at 9 bases. CDR3 length: 12 amino acids. Germline V gene lookup returns CDR1 MDHEN and CDR2 SYDVKM. CDR3 coding DNA: TGTGCCAGCAGTACCGGGACAGGGCCTCTAAATTTT. Amino acids: CASSTGTGPLNF.

The chain is built from TRBV2 and TRBJ1-5; 10 bases match TRBD1. This CDR3 region has 14 residues. Germline V gene lookup returns CDR1 SNHLY and CDR2 FYNNEI. Trimming at V came to 7 bases and at J to 4 bases, leaving 4 bases not matched to a gene. CDR3 in DNA: TGTGCCAGCACCCCGGGACAGGGGAATCAGCCCCAGCATTTT. This translates into CASTPGQGNQPQHF.

The gene calls are TRBV30 and TRBJ1-3; the D gene is possibly TRBD1 (5 bases). The CDR3 totals 13 residues. Germline values: CDR1 GTSNPN, CDR2 SVGIG (reference sequence). Trimming cost V 4 bases and J 7 bases, with 14 bases left between them. CDR3 residues: CAWTSGGWNTIYF. Written as DNA, the CDR3 is TGTGCCTGGACCTCGGGGGGTTGGAACACCATATATTTT.

V and J are TRBV10-3 and TRBJ2-7; 10 bases align to TRBD1. V shed 6 bases, J shed 5 bases, and the junction held 10 bases outside the gene matches. Germline CDR1 ENHRY, CDR2 SYGVKD. This CDR3 spans 15 amino acids. Here the CDR3 reads CAIRTAGTGVNEQYF. In DNA form, the CDR3 reads TGTGCCATCAGGACCGCCGGGACAGGGGTTAACGAGCAGTACTTC.

CDR3 sequence (DNA): TGTGCCAGTTCAGCCCCGGGGGATGGCGCGAACACTGAAGCTTTCTTT. It translates to CASSAPGDGANTEAFF. This chain connects TRBV28 to TRBJ1-1; D possibly corresponds to TRBD1 (5 bases). The CDR3 has 16 amino acids. Trimming left V 9 bases short and J 1 base short, with 21 bases between. Germline V gene data show CDR1 as MDHEN and CDR2 as SYDVKM. The variable domain in full, completed from reference TRBV28 and TRBJ1-1, reads DVKVTQSSRYLVKRTGEKVFLECVQDMDHENMFWYRQDPGLGLRLIYFSYDVKMKEKGDIPEGYSVSREKKERFSLILESASTNQTSMYLCASSAPGDGANTEAFFGQGTRLTVV.

The CDR3 here is CASSRSGLTEAFF. DNA for the CDR3: TGTGCCAGCAGTCGGAGCGGACTGACTGAAGCTTTCTTT. The rearrangement joins TRBV6-5 to TRBJ1-1; D is unresolved. The CDR3 spans 13 residues. Germline CDR1 MNHEY, CDR2 SVGAGI. V was cut by 5 bases and J by 5 bases, with 12 bases left in between.

The rearrangement links TRBV11-1 to TRBJ2-5; D is unclear. The germline V and J ends were trimmed by 2 bases and 3 bases, with 10 bases remaining between them. CDR3 length: 14 residues. From germline, CDR1 is SGHAT and CDR2 FQDESV (reference sequence). The CDR3 region has the DNA TGTGCCAGCAGCTTATCTCCTCAGGAAGAGACCCAGTACTTC. The encoded protein is CASSLSPQEETQYF. The variable domain in full, completed from reference TRBV11-1 and TRBJ2-5, reads EAEVAQSPRYKITEKSQAVAFWCDPISGHATLYWYRQILGQGPELLVQFQDESVVDDSQLPKDRFSAERLKGVDSTLKIQPAELGDSAMYLCASSLSPQEETQYFGPGTRLLVL.

This rearrangement joins TRBV19 to TRBJ2-7, with TRBD2 matching over 10 bases. Germline CDR1 reads LNHDA; CDR2 reads SQIVND (reference sequence). The CDR3 has 17 amino acids. V lost 3 bases to trimming and J lost 3 bases; unmatched junction nucleotides: 11. DNA for the CDR3: TGTGCCAGTAGTATGCGGAACGGAGGACTAGCGGACTACGAGCAGTACTTC. Encoded protein: CASSMRNGGLADYEQYF. Full variable domain (rest looked up from reference TRBV19 and TRBJ2-7): DGGITQSPKYLFRKEGQNVTLSCEQNLNHDAMYWYRQDPGQGLRLIYYSQIVNDFQKGDIAEGYSVSREKKESFPLTVTSAQKNPTAFYLCASSMRNGGLADYEQYFGPGTRLTVT.